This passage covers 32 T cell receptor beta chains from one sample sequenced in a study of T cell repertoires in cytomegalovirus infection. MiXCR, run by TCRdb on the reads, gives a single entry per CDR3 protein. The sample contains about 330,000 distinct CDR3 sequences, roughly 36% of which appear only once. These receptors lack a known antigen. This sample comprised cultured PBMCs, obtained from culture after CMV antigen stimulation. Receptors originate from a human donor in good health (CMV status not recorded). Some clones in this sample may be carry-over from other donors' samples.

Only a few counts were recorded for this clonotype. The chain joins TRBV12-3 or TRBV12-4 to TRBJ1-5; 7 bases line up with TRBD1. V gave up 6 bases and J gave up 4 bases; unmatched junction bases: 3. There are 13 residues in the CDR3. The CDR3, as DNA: TGTGCCAGCAGAGGGACAGTTAATCAGCCCCAGCATTTT. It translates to CASRGTVNQPQHF.

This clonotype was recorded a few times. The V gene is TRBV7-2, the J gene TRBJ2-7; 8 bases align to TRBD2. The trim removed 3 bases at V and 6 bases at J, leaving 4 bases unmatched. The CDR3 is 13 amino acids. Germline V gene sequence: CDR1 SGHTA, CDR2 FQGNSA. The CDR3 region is CASSFPSGSEQYF. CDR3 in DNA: TGTGCCAGCAGCTTCCCCAGCGGGAGCGAGCAGTACTTC.

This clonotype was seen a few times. As DNA, the CDR3 is TGTGCCAGCAGCTCGAGGGACAGGAGAGACACCATATATTTT. Encoded protein: CASSSRDRRDTIYF. The chain recombines TRBV11-3 with TRBJ1-3; TRBD1 matches at 8 bases. The CDR3 covers 14 residues. The ends lost 4 bases at V and 8 bases at J; junction bases unmatched: 7. The V gene's germline CDR1 is SGHNT and CDR2 YENEEA. The whole variable domain, remainder taken from reference TRBV11-3 and TRBJ1-3, is EAGVVQSPRYKIIEKKQPVAFWCNPISGHNTLYWYLQNLGQGPELLIRYENEEAVDDSQLPKDRFSAERLKGVDSTLKIQPAELGDSAVYLCASSSRDRRDTIYFGEGSWLTVV.

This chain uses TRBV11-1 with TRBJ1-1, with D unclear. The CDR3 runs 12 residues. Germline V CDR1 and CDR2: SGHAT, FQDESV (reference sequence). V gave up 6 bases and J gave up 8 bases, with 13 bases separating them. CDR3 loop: CASRSKGLEAFF. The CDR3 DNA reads TGTGCCAGCAGGTCCAAGGGCCTAGAAGCTTTCTTT.

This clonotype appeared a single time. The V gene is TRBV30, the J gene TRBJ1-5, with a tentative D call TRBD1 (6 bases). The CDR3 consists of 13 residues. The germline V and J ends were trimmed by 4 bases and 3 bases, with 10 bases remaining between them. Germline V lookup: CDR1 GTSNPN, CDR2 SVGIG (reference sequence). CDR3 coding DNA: TGTGCCTGGACGGGACAACTCAATCAGCCCCAGCATTTT. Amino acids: CAWTGQLNQPQHF.

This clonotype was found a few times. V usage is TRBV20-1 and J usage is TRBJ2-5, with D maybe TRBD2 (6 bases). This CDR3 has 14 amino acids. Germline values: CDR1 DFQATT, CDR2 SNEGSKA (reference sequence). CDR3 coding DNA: TGCAGCGTAGAAGGTGGGAGGCTCCAAGAGACCCAGTACTTC. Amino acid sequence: CSVEGGRLQETQYF.

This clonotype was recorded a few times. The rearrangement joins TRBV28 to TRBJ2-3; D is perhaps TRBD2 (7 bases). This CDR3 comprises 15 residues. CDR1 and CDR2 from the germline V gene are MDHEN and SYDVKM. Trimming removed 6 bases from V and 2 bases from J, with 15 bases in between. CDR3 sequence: CASRDSGKPTDTQYF. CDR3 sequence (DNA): TGTGCCAGCAGGGACAGCGGGAAACCCACAGATACGCAGTATTTT.

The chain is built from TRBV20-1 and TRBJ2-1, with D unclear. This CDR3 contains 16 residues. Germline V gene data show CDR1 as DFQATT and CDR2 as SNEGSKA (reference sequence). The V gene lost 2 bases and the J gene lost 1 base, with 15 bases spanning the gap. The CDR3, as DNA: TGCAGTGCTAGACCCTTTAGAGACAATTCCTACAATGAGCAGTTCTTC. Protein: CSARPFRDNSYNEQFF.

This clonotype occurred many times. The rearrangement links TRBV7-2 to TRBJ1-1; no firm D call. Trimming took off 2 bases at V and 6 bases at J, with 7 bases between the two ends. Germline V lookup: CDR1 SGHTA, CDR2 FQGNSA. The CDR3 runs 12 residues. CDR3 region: CASSLLPPEAFF. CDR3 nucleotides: TGTGCCAGCAGCTTACTCCCGCCTGAAGCTTTCTTT.

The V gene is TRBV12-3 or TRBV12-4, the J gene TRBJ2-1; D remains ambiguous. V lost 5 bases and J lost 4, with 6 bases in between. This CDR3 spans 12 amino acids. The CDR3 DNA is TGTGCCAGCAGTGACGGTTACAATGAGCAGTTCTTC. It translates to CASSDGYNEQFF.

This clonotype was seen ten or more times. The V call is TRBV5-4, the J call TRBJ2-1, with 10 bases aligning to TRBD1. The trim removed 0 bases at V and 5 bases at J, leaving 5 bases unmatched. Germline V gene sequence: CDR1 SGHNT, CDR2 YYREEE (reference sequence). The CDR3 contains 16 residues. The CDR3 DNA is TGTGCCAGCAGCTTGGGGCGGGACAGGGGACACAATGAGCAGTTCTTC. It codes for CASSLGRDRGHNEQFF. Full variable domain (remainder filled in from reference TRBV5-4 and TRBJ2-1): ETGVTQSPTHLIKTRGQQVTLRCSSQSGHNTVSWYQQALGQGPQFIFQYYREEENGRGNFPPRFSGLQFPNYSSELNVNALELDDSALYLCASSLGRDRGHNEQFFGPGTRLTVL.

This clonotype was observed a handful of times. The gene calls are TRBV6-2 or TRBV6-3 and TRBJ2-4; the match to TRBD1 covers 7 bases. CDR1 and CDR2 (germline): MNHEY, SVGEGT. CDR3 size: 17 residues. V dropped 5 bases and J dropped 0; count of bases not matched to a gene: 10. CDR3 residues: CASSVNGTAIAKNIQYF. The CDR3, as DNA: TGTGCCAGCAGTGTTAACGGGACAGCGATAGCCAAAAACATTCAGTACTTC.

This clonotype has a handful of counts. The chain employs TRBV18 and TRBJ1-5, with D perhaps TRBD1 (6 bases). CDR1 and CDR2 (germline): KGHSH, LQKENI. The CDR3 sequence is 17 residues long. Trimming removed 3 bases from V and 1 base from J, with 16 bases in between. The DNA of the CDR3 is TGTGCCAGCTCACCCGTTGGGGGGGCGAGGAGCAATCAGCCCCAGCATTTT. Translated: CASSPVGGARSNQPQHF.

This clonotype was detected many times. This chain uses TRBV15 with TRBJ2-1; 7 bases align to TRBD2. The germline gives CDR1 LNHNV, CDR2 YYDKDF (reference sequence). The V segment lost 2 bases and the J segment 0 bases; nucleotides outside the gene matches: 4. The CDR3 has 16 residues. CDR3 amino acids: CATSRLAGSSYNEQFF. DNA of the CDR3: TGTGCCACCAGCAGATTAGCGGGTAGCTCCTACAATGAGCAGTTCTTC. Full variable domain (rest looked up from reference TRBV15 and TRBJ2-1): DAMVIQNPRYQVTQFGKPVTLSCSQTLNHNVMYWYQQKSSQAPKLLFHYYDKDFNNEADTPDNFQSRRPNTSFCFLDIRSPGLGDTAMYLCATSRLAGSSYNEQFFGPGTRLTVL.

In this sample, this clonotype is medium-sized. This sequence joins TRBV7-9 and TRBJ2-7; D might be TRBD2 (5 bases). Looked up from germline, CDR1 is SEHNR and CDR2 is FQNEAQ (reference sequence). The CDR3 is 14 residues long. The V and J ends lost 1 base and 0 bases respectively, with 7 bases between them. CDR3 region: CASSLGGNSYEQYV. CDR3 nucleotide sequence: TGTGCCAGCAGCTTAGGAGGGAACTCCTACGAGCAGTACGTC.

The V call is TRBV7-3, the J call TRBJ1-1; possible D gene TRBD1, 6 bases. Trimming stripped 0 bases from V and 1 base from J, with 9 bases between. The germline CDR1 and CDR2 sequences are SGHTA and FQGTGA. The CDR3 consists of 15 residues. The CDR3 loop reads CASSLTTGGNTEAFF. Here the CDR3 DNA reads TGTGCCAGCAGCTTAACGACAGGCGGGAACACTGAAGCTTTCTTT.

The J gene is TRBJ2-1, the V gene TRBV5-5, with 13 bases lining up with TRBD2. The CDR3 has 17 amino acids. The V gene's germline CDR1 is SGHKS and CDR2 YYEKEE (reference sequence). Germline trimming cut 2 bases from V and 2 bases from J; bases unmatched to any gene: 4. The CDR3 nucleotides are TGTGCCAGCAGCTTTGGACTAGCGGGAGCCCCCTACAATGAGCAGTTCTTC. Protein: CASSFGLAGAPYNEQFF.

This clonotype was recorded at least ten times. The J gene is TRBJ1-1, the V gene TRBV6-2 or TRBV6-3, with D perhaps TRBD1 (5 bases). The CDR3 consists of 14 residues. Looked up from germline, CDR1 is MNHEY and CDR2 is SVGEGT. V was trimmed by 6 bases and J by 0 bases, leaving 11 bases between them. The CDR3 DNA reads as TGTGCCAGCAGCCGAGGGGTAATGAACACTGAAGCTTTCTTT. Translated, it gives CASSRGVMNTEAFF.

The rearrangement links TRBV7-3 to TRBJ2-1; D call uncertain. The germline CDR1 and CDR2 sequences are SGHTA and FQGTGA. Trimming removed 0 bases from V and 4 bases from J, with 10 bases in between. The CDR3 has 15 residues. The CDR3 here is CASSLTEGSYNEQFF. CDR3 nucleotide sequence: TGTGCCAGCAGCTTAACTGAAGGCAGTTACAATGAGCAGTTCTTC.

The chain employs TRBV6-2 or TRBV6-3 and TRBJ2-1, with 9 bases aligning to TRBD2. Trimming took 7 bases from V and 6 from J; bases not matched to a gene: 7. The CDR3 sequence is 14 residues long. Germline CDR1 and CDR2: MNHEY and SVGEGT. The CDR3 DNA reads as TGTGCCAGCACGGGACTAGCAACGGGCAATGAGCAGTTCTTC. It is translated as CASTGLATGNEQFF.

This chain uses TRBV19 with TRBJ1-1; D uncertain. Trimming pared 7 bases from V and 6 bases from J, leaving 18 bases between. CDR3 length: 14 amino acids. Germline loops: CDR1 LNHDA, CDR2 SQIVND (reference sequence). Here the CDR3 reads CASIGVYSGAEAFF. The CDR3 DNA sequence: TGTGCCAGTATTGGGGTCTACTCAGGTGCTGAAGCTTTCTTT.

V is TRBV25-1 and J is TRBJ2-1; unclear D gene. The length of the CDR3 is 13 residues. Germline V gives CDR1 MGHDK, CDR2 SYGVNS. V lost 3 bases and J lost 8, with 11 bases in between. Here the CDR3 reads CASSDPRWDEQFF. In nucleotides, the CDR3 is TGTGCCAGCAGTGACCCGAGGTGGGATGAGCAGTTCTTC.

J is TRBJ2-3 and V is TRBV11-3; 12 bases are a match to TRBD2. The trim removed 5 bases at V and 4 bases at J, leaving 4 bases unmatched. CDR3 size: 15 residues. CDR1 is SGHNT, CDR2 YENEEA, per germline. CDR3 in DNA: TGTGCCAGCAGCGGGACTAGCGGGTTCCCAGATACGCAGTATTTT. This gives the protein CASSGTSGFPDTQYF.

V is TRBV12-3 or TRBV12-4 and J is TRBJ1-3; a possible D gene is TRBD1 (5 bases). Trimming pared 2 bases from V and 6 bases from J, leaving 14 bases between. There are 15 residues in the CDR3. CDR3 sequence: CASSLNTGLTNTIYF. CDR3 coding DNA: TGTGCCAGCAGTTTAAACACAGGCTTGACAAACACCATATATTTT.

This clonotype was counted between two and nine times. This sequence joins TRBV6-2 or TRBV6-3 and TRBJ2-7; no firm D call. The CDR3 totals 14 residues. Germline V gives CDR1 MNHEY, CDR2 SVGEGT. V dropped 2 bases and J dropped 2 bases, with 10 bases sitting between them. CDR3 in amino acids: CASSYDGRTYEQYF. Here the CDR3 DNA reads TGTGCCAGCAGTTACGACGGCAGAACCTACGAGCAGTACTTC.

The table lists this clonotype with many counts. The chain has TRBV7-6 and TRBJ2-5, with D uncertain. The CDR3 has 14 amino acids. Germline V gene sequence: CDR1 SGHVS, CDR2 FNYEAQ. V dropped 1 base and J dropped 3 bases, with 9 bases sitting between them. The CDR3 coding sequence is TGTGCCAGCAGCTTAGGGCGGACGGAAGAGACCCAGTACTTC. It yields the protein CASSLGRTEETQYF.

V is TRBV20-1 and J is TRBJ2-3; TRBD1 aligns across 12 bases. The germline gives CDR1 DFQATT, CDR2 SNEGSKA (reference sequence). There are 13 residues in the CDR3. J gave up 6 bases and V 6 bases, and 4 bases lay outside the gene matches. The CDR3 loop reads CSAGTGGRDTQYF. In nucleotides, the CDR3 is TGCAGTGCCGGGACAGGGGGCAGGGATACGCAGTATTTT.

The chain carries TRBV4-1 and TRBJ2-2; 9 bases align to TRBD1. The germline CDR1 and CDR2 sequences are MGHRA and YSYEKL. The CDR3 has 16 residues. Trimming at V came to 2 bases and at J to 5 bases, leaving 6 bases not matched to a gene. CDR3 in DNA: TGCGCCAGCAGCCAATCGCCGGGACAGGGAACCGGGGAGCTGTTTTTT. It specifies CASSQSPGQGTGELFF.

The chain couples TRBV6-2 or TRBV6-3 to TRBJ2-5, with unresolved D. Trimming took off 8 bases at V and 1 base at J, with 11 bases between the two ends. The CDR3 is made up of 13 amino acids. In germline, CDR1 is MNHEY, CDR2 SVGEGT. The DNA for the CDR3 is TGTGCCAGCCGAAGGGCAGTCCAAGAGACCCAGTACTTC. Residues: CASRRAVQETQYF.

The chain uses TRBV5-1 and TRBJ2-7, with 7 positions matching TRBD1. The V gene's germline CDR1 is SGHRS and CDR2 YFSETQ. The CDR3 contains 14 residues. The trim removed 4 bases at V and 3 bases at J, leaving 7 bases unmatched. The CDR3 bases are TGCGCCAGCAGCCCGACGGGACAGCACTACGAGCAGTACTTC. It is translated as CASSPTGQHYEQYF.

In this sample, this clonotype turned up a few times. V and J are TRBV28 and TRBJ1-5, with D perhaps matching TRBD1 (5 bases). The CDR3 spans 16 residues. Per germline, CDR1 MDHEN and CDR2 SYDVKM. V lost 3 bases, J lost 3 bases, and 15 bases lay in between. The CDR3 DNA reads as TGTGCCAGCAGTTTCTCACGGGGGAACTACAATCAGCCCCAGCATTTT. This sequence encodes CASSFSRGNYNQPQHF.

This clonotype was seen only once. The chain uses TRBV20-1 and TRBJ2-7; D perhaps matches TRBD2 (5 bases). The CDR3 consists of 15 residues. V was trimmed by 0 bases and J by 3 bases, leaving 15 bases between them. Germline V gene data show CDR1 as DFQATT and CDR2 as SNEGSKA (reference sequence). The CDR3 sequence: CSARDPALAIYEQYF. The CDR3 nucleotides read TGCAGTGCTAGAGATCCGGCCTTAGCGATCTACGAGCAGTACTTC.